This T cell receptor (beta chain) was sequenced during a study of blood T cells in healthy people across ages. Broader study findings: For the donors, CMV status was unknown and possibly confounded expanded clonotype changes.

Per germline, CDR1 DFQATT and CDR2 SNEGSKA (reference sequence). The V and J ends lost 0 bases and 5 bases, in that order; junction bases with no gene match: 3. The CDR3 length is 14 residues. The extraction recovered at least 5.5 micrograms of total RNA per sample. It was with a sample-barcoded 5' primer and a J-beta primer mix that a second PCR of roughly 7 to 12 cycles was run. Each sample yielded at least 3 million CDR3-containing paired-end reads. In TCRdb, the 5' RACE reads were re-called with MiXCR into one record per CDR3 protein. The data show about 1.6 million distinct CDR3 sequences, almost 35% seen once. On this clonotype: No antigen is known for it.

This clonotype originated in a woman under 40 in good health. The chain couples TRBV20-1 to TRBJ1-2, with 10 bases identical to TRBD1. Sequencing was performed on blood. The CDR3 nucleotides are TGCAGTGCTAGAGATTCGGACAGGGGGTATGGCTACACCTTC. Translated, it gives CSARDSDRGYGYTF.